This TCR beta chain was captured by sequencing in a study of blood T cell repertoires in COVID-19 (dated by TCRdb to 2020 to 2022). With regard to the full study: Samples covering the acute and convalescent phases of COVID-19 were provided by collaborators in the United States, Italy and Spain. Where available, HLA class I and class II types were obtained from metadata supplied by the sample provider rather than from assay-based typing. The repertoires were made available in a free public database intended to serve as a resource for research on the immune response to SARS-CoV-2. The material from the prospective study consisted of cDNA or gDNA derived from T cells, B-cell-depleted T cells, or PBMCs. The samples were drawn from the first 160 participants of the ongoing ImmuneRACE study and from 1,254 subjects provided by 6 global collaborators. The sample metadata nearly always contained a de-identified subject ID, COVID-19 status, age in years and sex. The dataset comprised deeply sampled blood TCRbeta repertoires from subjects exposed to, actively infected with, or recovered from COVID-19.

Concerning this clone: There is no known antigen for this receptor. No much larger clone is present one base from it, and per-base qualities are unavailable.

TCRbeta CDR3 regions were amplified from genomic DNA by means of the immunoSEQ Assay, a bias-controlled multiplex PCR. In the paper's pipeline: The number of nucleated cells in each sample was estimated by amplification of reference gene primers within the assay. To quantify the absolute abundance of each unique TCRbeta CDR3 rearrangement, sequence reads were collapsed and filtered. For each sample, productive Simpson clonality was calculated as the square root of Simpson's diversity index over productive rearrangements. TCRdb retrieved this table from immuneACCESS and kept in-frame rearrangements only. Not all clones are present; in checked studies, unresolved V genes account for under half, and no reason is known for the remainder. V, J and clone size are taken as reported in that table, and D and trimming were inferred from the DNA itself. In this sample the table shows around 150,000 clones, 80% to 90% of which occur a single time. The ten largest clones add up to around 19% of the sample.

Paper-wide results and their limitations: Clinical and demographic metadata were provided uncurated, with the amount varying by source and participant.

Trimming leaves V shorter by 2 bases and J shorter by 3 bases, with the junction holding 2 bases beyond the gene matches. The CDR3 holds 16 amino acids from the cysteine to the phenylalanine. The only DNA kept is the CDR3, 48 bases in frame from the first base. CDR1 and CDR2 (MNHEY, SVGAGI) derive from the germline V gene. Whole blood was collected in K2EDTA tubes by collaborating institutions according to the institutions' own protocols. For TCRbeta analysis, collaborators shipped samples as frozen whole blood, isolated PBMCs, or DNA extracted from either of those sample types. The sequenced sample was peripheral blood. Here the chain combines TRBV6-5 and TRBJ2-2; 11 middle bases align to TRBD2. This clonotype was obtained from a woman aged 80 or over with acute or convalescent COVID-19. The bases read TGTGCCAGCAGTTACCGGACTAGCGGGTACACCGGGGAGCTGTTTTTT. Protein translation: CASSYRTSGYTGELFF.